The T cell receptor beta chain under discussion was sequenced for a study of OX40 agonist ivuxolimab in advanced cancers. Overall study context: Ivuxolimab, an agonist antibody against OX40 (CD134), was given to patients. Study conclusions and caveats: The study found that CD8+ T cells averaged more expanded clones than CD4+.

Profiled with immunoSEQ multiplex PCR; TCRdb holds only in-frame clones, not every one. The top ten clones hold about 0.49% of a sample with about 100,000 clones, 91% of them seen once. Trimming cost V 2 bases and J 0 bases, with 18 bases left between them. The CDR3 covers 17 residues. The germline V gene encodes CDR1 SGHTS and CDR2 YDEGEE. Remarks on this clone: Its antigen is undetermined.

The chain couples TRBV5-8 to TRBJ2-7; D tentatively reads TRBD1 or TRBD2 (5 bases each). The clonotype originates from an adult with an advanced solid tumor such as melanoma, head and neck, liver or kidney cancer. The input for sequencing was CD4+ or CD8+ T cells sorted from blood, taken in a trial of the OX40 agonist ivuxolimab. In DNA form, the CDR3 reads TGTGCCAGCAGCTTACTAGGACAACGGCCCTCCTCCTACGAGCAGTACTTC. Its translation is CASSLLGQRPSSYEQYF.